This T cell receptor beta chain is drawn from a study of blood T cell repertoires in COVID-19. Study as a whole: Material from acute and convalescent COVID-19 was sourced from the United States, Italy and Spain. PBMCs, B-cell-depleted T cells, or T cells provided the cDNA or gDNA that made up the material.

Original data processing: Reference gene primer amplification gave estimated nucleated cell counts. Sequencing was performed with immunoSEQ multiplex PCR; in TCRdb, only in-frame clones are kept and a portion is missing. The V and J calls and clone size were taken over from that table, and D and trimming were inferred from the DNA. The repertoire holds 200,000 or so clones, with approximately 91% as singletons. The CDR3 runs 14 residues. Germline values: CDR1 MNHEY, CDR2 SMNVEV (reference sequence). Trimming cost V 10 bases and J 4 bases; bases outside gene matches: 10. Input material: peripheral blood. The chain is built from TRBV27 and TRBJ2-7; 10 bases are shared with TRBD2. The origin of this receptor is a man aged 45-65 years with COVID-19, enrolled during active disease. Written as DNA, the CDR3 is TGTGCCACTCGTCAGGGACTAGCGTATTACGAGCAGTACTTC. It encodes CATRQGLAYYEQYF.